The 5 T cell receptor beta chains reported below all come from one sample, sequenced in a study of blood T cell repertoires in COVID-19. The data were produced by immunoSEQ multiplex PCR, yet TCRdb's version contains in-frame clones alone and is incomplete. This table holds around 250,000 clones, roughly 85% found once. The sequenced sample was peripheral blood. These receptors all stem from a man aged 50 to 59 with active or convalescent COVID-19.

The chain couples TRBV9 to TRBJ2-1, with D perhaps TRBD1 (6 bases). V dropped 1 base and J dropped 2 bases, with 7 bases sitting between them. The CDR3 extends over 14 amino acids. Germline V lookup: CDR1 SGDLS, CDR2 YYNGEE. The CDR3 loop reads CASSVTGTYNEQFF. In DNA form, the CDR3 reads TGTGCCAGCAGCGTAACAGGGACCTACAATGAGCAGTTCTTC.

DNA of the CDR3: TGTGCCAGCAGTGAGGTCCCTTTCAGCAGAGGTTGGAACTATGGCTACACCTTC. Protein sequence: CASSEVPFSRGWNYGYTF. The rearrangement joins TRBV6-1 to TRBJ1-2; D is undetermined. CDR3 length equals 18 residues. V was shortened by 3 bases and J by 2 bases, with 22 bases between the two germline ends. Per the germline V gene, CDR1 is MNHNS and CDR2 is SASEGT.

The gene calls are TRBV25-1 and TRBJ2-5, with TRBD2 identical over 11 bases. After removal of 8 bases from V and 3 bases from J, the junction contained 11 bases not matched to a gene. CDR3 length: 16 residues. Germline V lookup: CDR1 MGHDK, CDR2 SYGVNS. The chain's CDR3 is CASGGAPGLAEETQYF. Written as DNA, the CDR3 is TGTGCCAGCGGGGGGGCTCCGGGACTAGCGGAAGAGACCCAGTACTTC.

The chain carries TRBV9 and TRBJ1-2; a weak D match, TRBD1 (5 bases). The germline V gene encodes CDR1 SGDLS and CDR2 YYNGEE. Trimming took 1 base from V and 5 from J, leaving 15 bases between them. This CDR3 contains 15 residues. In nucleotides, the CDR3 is TGTGCCAGCAGCGTACTGGGGGGAGCAGAGTATGGCTACACCTTC. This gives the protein CASSVLGGAEYGYTF.

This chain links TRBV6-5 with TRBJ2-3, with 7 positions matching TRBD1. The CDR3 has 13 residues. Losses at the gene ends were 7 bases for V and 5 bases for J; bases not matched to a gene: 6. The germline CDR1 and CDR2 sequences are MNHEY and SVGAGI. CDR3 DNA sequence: TGTGCCAGCACACGGGCAGGGGGAGATACGCAGTATTTT. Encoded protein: CASTRAGGDTQYF.